The T cell receptor beta chain described here comes from a study of early T cells in non-severe SARS-CoV-2 infection. Study-level background: Sequencing used unsorted whole-blood bulk RNA, so chains lack pairing.

Germline values: CDR1 DFQATT, CDR2 SNEGSKA (reference sequence). The CDR3 has 14 residues. Trimming left V 4 bases short and J 2 bases short, with 13 bases between. This clonotype was seen ten or more times. What it binds is unknown. The TCR library protocol attached unique molecular identifiers to the individual cDNA molecules. TCRdb reprocessed the 5' RACE reads via MiXCR and lists one record per CDR3 protein. The sample includes tens of thousands of distinct CDR3 sequences, roughly 7% of them seen just once. General observations from the study: Matching with VDJdb favored anti-spike CD8 responses (missing private and CD4 specificities).

This rearrangement joins TRBV20-1 to TRBJ2-3, with D tentatively TRBD2 (6 bases). The clonotype comes from an adult who was a healthcare worker with PCR-confirmed SARS-CoV-2 infection or an uninfected control (not recorded which). The sample comprised whole blood. The CDR3 region has the DNA TGCAGTGCTAACGAACGGACTAACACAGATACGCAGTATTTT. Residues: CSANERTNTDTQYF.